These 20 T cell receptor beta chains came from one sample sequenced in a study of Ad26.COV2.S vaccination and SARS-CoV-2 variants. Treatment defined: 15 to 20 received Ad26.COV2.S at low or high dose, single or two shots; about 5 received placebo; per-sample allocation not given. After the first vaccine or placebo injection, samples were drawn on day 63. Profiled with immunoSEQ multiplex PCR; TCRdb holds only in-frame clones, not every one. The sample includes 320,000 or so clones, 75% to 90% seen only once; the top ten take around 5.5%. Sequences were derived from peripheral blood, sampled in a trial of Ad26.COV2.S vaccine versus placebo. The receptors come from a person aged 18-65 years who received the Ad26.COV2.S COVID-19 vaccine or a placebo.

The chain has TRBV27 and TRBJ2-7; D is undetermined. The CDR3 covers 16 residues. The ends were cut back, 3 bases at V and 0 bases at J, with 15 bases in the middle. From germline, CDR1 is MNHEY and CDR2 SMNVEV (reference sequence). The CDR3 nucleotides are TGTGCCAGCAGTTTTGTGACGGGTTCCAGCTCCTACGAGCAGTACTTC. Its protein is CASSFVTGSSSYEQYF.

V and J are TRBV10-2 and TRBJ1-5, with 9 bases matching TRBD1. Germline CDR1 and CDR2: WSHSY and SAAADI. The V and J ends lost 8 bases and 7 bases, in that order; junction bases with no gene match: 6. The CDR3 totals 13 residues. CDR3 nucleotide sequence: TGCGCCAGCCAAACAGGGGGCGAACAGCCCCAGCATTTT. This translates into CASQTGGEQPQHF.

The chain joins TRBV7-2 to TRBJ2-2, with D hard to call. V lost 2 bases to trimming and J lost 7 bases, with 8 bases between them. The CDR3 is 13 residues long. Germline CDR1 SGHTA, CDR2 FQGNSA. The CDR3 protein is CASSLSAIGELFF. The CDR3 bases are TGTGCCAGCAGCTTATCGGCTATCGGGGAGCTGTTTTTT.

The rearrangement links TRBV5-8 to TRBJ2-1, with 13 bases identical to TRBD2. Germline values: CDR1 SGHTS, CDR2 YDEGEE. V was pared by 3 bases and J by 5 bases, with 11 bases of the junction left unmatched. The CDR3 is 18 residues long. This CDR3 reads CASSSRTSGGVSNNEQFF. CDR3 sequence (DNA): TGTGCCAGCAGCTCCCGGACTAGCGGGGGTGTCTCAAACAATGAGCAGTTCTTC.

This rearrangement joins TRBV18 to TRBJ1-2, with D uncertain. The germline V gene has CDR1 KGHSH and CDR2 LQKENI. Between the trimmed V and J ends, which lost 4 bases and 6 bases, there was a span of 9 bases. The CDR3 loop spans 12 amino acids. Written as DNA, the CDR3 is TGTGCCAGCTCACGGATCGACGATGGCTACACCTTC. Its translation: CASSRIDDGYTF.

The CDR3, as DNA: TGTGCCATCAGGGGGACGAGTAGGGGAAACACCATATATTTT. Protein sequence: CAIRGTSRGNTIYF. The chain uses TRBV10-3 and TRBJ1-3; D might be TRBD1 (5 bases). Between the trimmed V and J ends, which lost 6 bases and 4 bases, there was a span of 13 bases. CDR3 length equals 14 residues. Germline CDR1 reads ENHRY; CDR2 reads SYGVKD.

As DNA, the CDR3 is TGTGCCAGCTCACAAGCTAATGAGCAGTTCTTC. The encoded protein is CASSQANEQFF. The chain combines TRBV18 with TRBJ2-1; D is ambiguous. V was trimmed by 4 bases and J by 7 bases, leaving 5 bases between them. The CDR3 spans 11 residues. Germline V gene sequence: CDR1 KGHSH, CDR2 LQKENI.

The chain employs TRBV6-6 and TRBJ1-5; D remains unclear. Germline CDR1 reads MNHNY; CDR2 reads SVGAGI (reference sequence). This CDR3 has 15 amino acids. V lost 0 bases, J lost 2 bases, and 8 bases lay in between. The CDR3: CASSYSRRGNQPQHF. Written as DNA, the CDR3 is TGTGCCAGCAGTTACTCCCGGAGGGGCAATCAGCCCCAGCATTTT.

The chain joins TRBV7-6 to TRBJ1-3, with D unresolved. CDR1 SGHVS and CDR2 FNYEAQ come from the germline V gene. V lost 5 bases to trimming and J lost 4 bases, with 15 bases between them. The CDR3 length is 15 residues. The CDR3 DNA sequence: TGTGCCAGCAGCCTACAAGGGTCGGGAGGAAACACCATATATTTT. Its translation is CASSLQGSGGNTIYF.

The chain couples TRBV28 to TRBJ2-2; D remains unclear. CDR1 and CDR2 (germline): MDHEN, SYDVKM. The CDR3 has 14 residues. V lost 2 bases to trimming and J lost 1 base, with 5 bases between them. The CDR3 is CASSLRMNTGELFF. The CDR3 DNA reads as TGTGCCAGCAGTTTACGGATGAACACCGGGGAGCTGTTTTTT.

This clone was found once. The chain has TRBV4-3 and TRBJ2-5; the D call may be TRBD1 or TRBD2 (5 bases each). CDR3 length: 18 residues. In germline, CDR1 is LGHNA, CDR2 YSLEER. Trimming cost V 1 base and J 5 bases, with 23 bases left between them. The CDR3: CASSQALGTLPLEETQYF. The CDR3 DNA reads TGCGCCAGCAGCCAAGCACTAGGGACCCTCCCTTTGGAGGAGACCCAGTACTTC.

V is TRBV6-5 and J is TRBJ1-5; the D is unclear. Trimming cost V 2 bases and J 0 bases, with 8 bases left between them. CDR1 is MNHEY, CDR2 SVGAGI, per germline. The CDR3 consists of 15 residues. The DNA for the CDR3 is TGTGCCAGCAGTTACGGACGGTATAGCAATCAGCCCCAGCATTTT. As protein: CASSYGRYSNQPQHF.

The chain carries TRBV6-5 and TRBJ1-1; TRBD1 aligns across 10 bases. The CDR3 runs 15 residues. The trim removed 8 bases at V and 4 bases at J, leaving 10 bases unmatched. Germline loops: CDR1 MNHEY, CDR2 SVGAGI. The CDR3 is CASARDRGRSTEAFF. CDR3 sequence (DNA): TGTGCCAGCGCCCGGGACAGGGGCCGTTCCACTGAAGCTTTCTTT.

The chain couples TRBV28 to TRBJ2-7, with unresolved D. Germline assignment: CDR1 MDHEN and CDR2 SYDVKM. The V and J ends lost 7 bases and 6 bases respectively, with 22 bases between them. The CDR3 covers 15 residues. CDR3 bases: TGTGCCAGCAAGGTTGAGTACGGAAAGGTTTCCGAGCAGTACTTC. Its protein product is CASKVEYGKVSEQYF. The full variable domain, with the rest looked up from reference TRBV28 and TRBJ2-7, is DVKVTQSSRYLVKRTGEKVFLECVQDMDHENMFWYRQDPGLGLRLIYFSYDVKMKEKGDIPEGYSVSREKKERFSLILESASTNQTSMYLCASKVEYGKVSEQYFGPGTRLTVT.

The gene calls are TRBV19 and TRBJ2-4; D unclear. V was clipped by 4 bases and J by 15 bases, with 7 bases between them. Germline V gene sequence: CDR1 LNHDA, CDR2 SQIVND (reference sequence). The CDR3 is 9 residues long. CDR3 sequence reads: CASSTYLYF. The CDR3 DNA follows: TGTGCCAGTAGTACCTATCTGTACTTC.

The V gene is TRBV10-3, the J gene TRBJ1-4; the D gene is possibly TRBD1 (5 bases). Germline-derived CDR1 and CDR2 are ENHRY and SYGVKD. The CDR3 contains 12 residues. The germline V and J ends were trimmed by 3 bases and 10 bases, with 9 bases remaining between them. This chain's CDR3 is CAISEAGGKLFF. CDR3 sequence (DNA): TGTGCCATCAGTGAAGCGGGGGGAAAACTGTTTTTT.

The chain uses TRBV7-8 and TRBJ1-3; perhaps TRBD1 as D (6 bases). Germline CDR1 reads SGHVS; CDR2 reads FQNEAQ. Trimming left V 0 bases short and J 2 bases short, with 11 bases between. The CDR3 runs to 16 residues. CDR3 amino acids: CASSLAGWTAGNTIYF. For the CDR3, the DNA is TGTGCCAGCAGCTTAGCTGGTTGGACAGCTGGAAACACCATATATTTT.

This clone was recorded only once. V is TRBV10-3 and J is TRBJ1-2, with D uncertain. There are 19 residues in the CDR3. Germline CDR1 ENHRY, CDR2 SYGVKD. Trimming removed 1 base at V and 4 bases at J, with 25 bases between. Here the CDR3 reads CAISELSWVHHTTTYGYTF. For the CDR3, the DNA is TGTGCCATCAGTGAGTTGTCTTGGGTACACCACACAACTACCTATGGCTACACCTTC.

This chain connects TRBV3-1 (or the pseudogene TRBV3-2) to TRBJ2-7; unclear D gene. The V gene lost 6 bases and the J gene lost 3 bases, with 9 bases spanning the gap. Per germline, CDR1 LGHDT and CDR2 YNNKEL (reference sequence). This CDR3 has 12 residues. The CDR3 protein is CASSMAGYEQYF. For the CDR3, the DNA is TGTGCCAGCAGTATGGCAGGCTACGAGCAGTACTTC.

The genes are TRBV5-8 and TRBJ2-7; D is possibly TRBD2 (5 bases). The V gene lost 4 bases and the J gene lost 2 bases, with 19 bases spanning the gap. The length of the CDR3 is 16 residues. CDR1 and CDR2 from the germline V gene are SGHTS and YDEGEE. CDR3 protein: CASSRPYVVGAYEQYF. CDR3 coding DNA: TGTGCCAGCAGCCGGCCCTATGTGGTGGGAGCCTACGAGCAGTACTTC.